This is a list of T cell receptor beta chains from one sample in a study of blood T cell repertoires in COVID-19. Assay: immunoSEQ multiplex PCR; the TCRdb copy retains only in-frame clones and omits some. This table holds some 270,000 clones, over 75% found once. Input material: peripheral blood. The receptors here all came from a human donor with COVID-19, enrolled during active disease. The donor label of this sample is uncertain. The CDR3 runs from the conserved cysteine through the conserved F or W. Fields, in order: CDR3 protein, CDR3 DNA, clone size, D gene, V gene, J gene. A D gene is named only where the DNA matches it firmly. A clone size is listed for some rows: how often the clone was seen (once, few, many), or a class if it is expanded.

cdr3_aa: CASSNSAGYEGNEQFF
cdr3_nt: TGTGCCAGTAGTAATTCAGCGGGGTACGAGGGGAATGAGCAGTTCTTC
clone_size: -
d_call: TRBD2
v_call: TRBV19
j_call: TRBJ2-1

cdr3_aa: CASSSQNTGGDGYTF
cdr3_nt: TGTGCCAGCAGCTCTCAAAACACAGGGGGAGATGGCTACACCTTC
clone_size: -
d_call: TRBD1
v_call: TRBV7-6
j_call: TRBJ1-2

cdr3_aa: CATSREAGANYGYTF
cdr3_nt: TGTGCCACCAGCAGAGAAGCAGGGGCGAACTATGGCTACACCTTC
clone_size: -
d_call: -
v_call: TRBV15
j_call: TRBJ1-2

cdr3_aa: CASSFWRGTDTQYF
cdr3_nt: TGTGCCAGCAGCTTTTGGAGGGGCACAGATACGCAGTATTTT
clone_size: -
d_call: -
v_call: TRBV11-2
j_call: TRBJ2-3

cdr3_aa: CASSLPTSNTIYF
cdr3_nt: TGTGCCAGCAGCTTACCGACATCAAACACCATATATTTT
clone_size: -
d_call: -
v_call: TRBV7-8
j_call: TRBJ1-3

cdr3_aa: CASRNSGASTDTQYF
cdr3_nt: TGTGCCAGCAGAAATAGCGGGGCTAGCACAGATACGCAGTATTTT
clone_size: few
d_call: TRBD2
v_call: TRBV6-5
j_call: TRBJ2-3

cdr3_aa: CASGPPTAGGYGYTF
cdr3_nt: TGTGCTAGTGGTCCACCGACAGCCGGCGGTTATGGCTACACCTTC
clone_size: -
d_call: -
v_call: TRBV12-5
j_call: TRBJ1-2

cdr3_aa: CASSVATGNTYNSPLHF
cdr3_nt: TGTGCCAGCAGCGTAGCTACAGGGAACACCTATAATTCACCCCTCCACTTT
clone_size: -
d_call: -
v_call: TRBV9
j_call: TRBJ1-6

cdr3_aa: CASSLGAGVRYGYTF
cdr3_nt: TGTGCCAGCAGTTTAGGGGCAGGGGTGCGGTATGGCTACACCTTC
clone_size: -
d_call: -
v_call: TRBV28
j_call: TRBJ1-2

cdr3_aa: CASSRGTGERYEQYF
cdr3_nt: TGCGCCAGCAGTCGCGGGACAGGGGAGAGATACGAGCAGTACTTC
clone_size: once
d_call: TRBD1
v_call: TRBV5-1
j_call: TRBJ2-7

cdr3_aa: CASRAQSGSSYEQYF
cdr3_nt: TGTGCCAGCAGAGCCCAAAGCGGGAGCTCCTACGAGCAGTACTTC
clone_size: once
d_call: TRBD2
v_call: TRBV6-5
j_call: TRBJ2-7

cdr3_aa: CASSQDSGGVQPQHF
cdr3_nt: TGCGCCAGCAGCCAAGATTCAGGGGGCGTTCAGCCCCAGCATTTT
clone_size: -
d_call: TRBD1
v_call: TRBV4-3
j_call: TRBJ1-5

cdr3_aa: CASSQGQGADSPLHF
cdr3_nt: TGTGCCAGCAGCCAAGGACAGGGGGCAGATTCACCCCTCCACTTT
clone_size: -
d_call: TRBD1
v_call: TRBV6-5
j_call: TRBJ1-6

cdr3_aa: CASSTPEWDRADQPQHF
cdr3_nt: TGTGCCAGTAGTACTCCCGAATGGGACAGGGCGGATCAGCCCCAGCATTTT
clone_size: once
d_call: TRBD1
v_call: TRBV19
j_call: TRBJ1-5

cdr3_aa: CASSLSVAGATGELFF
cdr3_nt: TGTGCCAGCAGCTTAAGTGTGGCAGGGGCAACCGGGGAGCTGTTTTTT
clone_size: -
d_call: -
v_call: TRBV7-6
j_call: TRBJ2-2

cdr3_aa: CASTPGRAGELFF
cdr3_nt: TGTGCCAGCACTCCGGGGAGGGCGGGGGAGCTGTTTTTT
clone_size: -
d_call: TRBD2
v_call: TRBV7-9
j_call: TRBJ2-2

cdr3_aa: CASSGLSQTNEKLFF
cdr3_nt: TGTGCCAGCAGTGGTCTGTCCCAGACTAATGAAAAACTGTTTTTT
clone_size: -
d_call: -
v_call: TRBV2
j_call: TRBJ1-4

cdr3_aa: CASSETGFNEKLFF
cdr3_nt: TGTGCCAGCAGCGAGACAGGGTTTAATGAAAAACTGTTTTTT
clone_size: -
d_call: TRBD1
v_call: TRBV28
j_call: TRBJ1-4

cdr3_aa: CASRTGTGEAGELFF
cdr3_nt: TGTGCCAGCAGAACCGGGACAGGGGAAGCCGGGGAGCTGTTTTTT
clone_size: once
d_call: TRBD1
v_call: TRBV2
j_call: TRBJ2-2

cdr3_aa: CASSSTGRSPLHF
cdr3_nt: TGTGCCAGCAGCTCGACAGGGCGTTCACCCCTCCACTTT
clone_size: -
d_call: TRBD1
v_call: TRBV7-3
j_call: TRBJ1-6

cdr3_aa: CASSEARGAGQPQHF
cdr3_nt: TGTGCCAGCAGTGAAGCACGGGGGGCCGGGCAGCCCCAGCATTTT
clone_size: -
d_call: -
v_call: TRBV2
j_call: TRBJ1-5

cdr3_aa: CASSLGRGQGGYTF
cdr3_nt: TGCGCCAGCAGCTTGGGAAGGGGACAGGGCGGCTACACCTTC
clone_size: once
d_call: TRBD1
v_call: TRBV5-1
j_call: TRBJ1-2

cdr3_aa: CASSVEQNYEQYF
cdr3_nt: TGTGCCAGCAGCGTAGAACAGAACTACGAGCAGTACTTC
clone_size: -
d_call: -
v_call: TRBV9
j_call: TRBJ2-7

cdr3_aa: CASSPSSDTQYF
cdr3_nt: TGTGCCAGCAGCCCTTCCTCGGATACGCAGTATTTT
clone_size: -
d_call: -
v_call: TRBV7-8
j_call: TRBJ2-3

cdr3_aa: CASSFGEMQPQHF
cdr3_nt: TGTGCCAGCAGCTTTGGGGAGATGCAGCCCCAGCATTTT
clone_size: -
d_call: -
v_call: TRBV7-2
j_call: TRBJ1-5

cdr3_aa: CAWSQNSPLHF
cdr3_nt: TGTGCCTGGAGTCAAAATTCACCCCTCCACTTT
clone_size: -
d_call: -
v_call: TRBV30
j_call: TRBJ1-6

cdr3_aa: CASSDGDSYGYTF
cdr3_nt: TGTGCCAGCAGCGATGGGGACAGCTATGGCTACACCTTC
clone_size: -
d_call: TRBD1
v_call: TRBV9
j_call: TRBJ1-2

cdr3_aa: CASSLEPAGGNTGELFF
cdr3_nt: TGCGCCAGCAGCTTGGAACCAGCGGGAGGGAACACCGGGGAGCTGTTTTTT
clone_size: -
d_call: TRBD2
v_call: TRBV5-1
j_call: TRBJ2-2

cdr3_aa: CASSLGQGAAEAFF
cdr3_nt: TGCGCCAGCAGCTTGGGACAGGGGGCCGCTGAAGCTTTCTTT
clone_size: -
d_call: TRBD1
v_call: TRBV5-1
j_call: TRBJ1-1

cdr3_aa: CASRMDSYNSPLHF
cdr3_nt: TGTGCCAGCAGAATGGACAGCTATAATTCACCCCTCCACTTT
clone_size: -
d_call: -
v_call: TRBV28
j_call: TRBJ1-6

cdr3_aa: CASSLAGTGFYEQYF
cdr3_nt: TGTGCCAGCAGCTTGGCCGGGACAGGGTTCTACGAGCAGTACTTC
clone_size: -
d_call: TRBD1
v_call: TRBV5-8
j_call: TRBJ2-7

cdr3_aa: CASSLVRQDKGEQYF
cdr3_nt: TGTGCCAGCAGCTTAGTACGGCAGGATAAAGGCGAGCAGTACTTC
clone_size: -
d_call: -
v_call: TRBV7-4
j_call: TRBJ2-7

cdr3_aa: CTSSQERGQNNSPLHF
cdr3_nt: TGCACCAGCAGCCAAGAAAGGGGACAGAATAATTCACCCCTCCACTTT
clone_size: once
d_call: -
v_call: TRBV1
j_call: TRBJ1-6

cdr3_aa: CSVVSLTGTGLGYTF
cdr3_nt: TGCAGCGTGGTTTCCCTGACAGGGACGGGGTTAGGCTACACCTTC
clone_size: -
d_call: TRBD1
v_call: TRBV29-1
j_call: TRBJ1-2

cdr3_aa: CATWGLAGGSYEQYF
cdr3_nt: TGTGCCACCTGGGGACTAGCGGGAGGAAGCTACGAGCAGTACTTC
clone_size: -
d_call: TRBD2
v_call: TRBV6-5
j_call: TRBJ2-7

cdr3_aa: CASRSRTAIQETQYF
cdr3_nt: TGTGCCAGCAGATCCAGGACAGCAATCCAAGAGACCCAGTACTTC
clone_size: -
d_call: -
v_call: TRBV5-4
j_call: TRBJ2-5

cdr3_aa: CASSTGGRSNQPQHF
cdr3_nt: TGTGCCAGTAGTACAGGGGGCCGTAGCAATCAGCCCCAGCATTTT
clone_size: -
d_call: TRBD1
v_call: TRBV19
j_call: TRBJ1-5

cdr3_aa: CASRRYGYTF
cdr3_nt: TGTGCCAGCAGGAGGTATGGCTACACCTTC
clone_size: -
d_call: -
v_call: TRBV2
j_call: TRBJ1-2

cdr3_aa: CASGSSYNEQFF
cdr3_nt: TGTGCCAGCGGTAGCTCCTACAATGAGCAGTTCTTC
clone_size: -
d_call: -
v_call: TRBV6-5
j_call: TRBJ2-1

cdr3_aa: CASSKGTPSPDTQYF
cdr3_nt: TGTGCCAGCAGTAAGGGGACACCTAGTCCAGATACGCAGTATTTT
clone_size: -
d_call: -
v_call: TRBV6-2/TRBV6-3
j_call: TRBJ2-3

cdr3_aa: CATSDVASGNTDTQYF
cdr3_nt: TGTGCCACCAGTGATGTGGCTAGCGGCAACACAGATACGCAGTATTTT
clone_size: -
d_call: TRBD2
v_call: TRBV24-1
j_call: TRBJ2-3

cdr3_aa: CASSSSRRGGNTIYF
cdr3_nt: TGTGCCAGCAGTTCCTCCCGCCGTGGCGGAAACACCATATATTTT
clone_size: -
d_call: -
v_call: TRBV6-5
j_call: TRBJ1-3

cdr3_aa: CASSRTDREKLFF
cdr3_nt: TGTGCCAGCAGTCGTACAGACAGGGAAAAACTGTTTTTT
clone_size: -
d_call: -
v_call: TRBV6-5
j_call: TRBJ1-4

cdr3_aa: CASKPGGSGSADTQYF
cdr3_nt: TGTGCCAGCAAACCTGGGGGTAGCGGGAGCGCAGATACGCAGTATTTT
clone_size: -
d_call: TRBD2
v_call: TRBV28
j_call: TRBJ2-3

cdr3_aa: CASRSSARSYNEQFF
cdr3_nt: TGTGCCAGCAGGTCTAGCGCCCGCTCCTACAATGAGCAGTTCTTC
clone_size: once
d_call: -
v_call: TRBV27
j_call: TRBJ2-1

cdr3_aa: CAWSVGRGNYGYTF
cdr3_nt: TGTGCCTGGAGTGTTGGGAGGGGTAACTATGGCTACACCTTC
clone_size: -
d_call: -
v_call: TRBV30
j_call: TRBJ1-2

cdr3_aa: CASGLGVRDRGTGELFF
cdr3_nt: TGTGCTAGTGGTTTGGGAGTAAGGGACAGGGGAACCGGGGAGCTGTTTTTT
clone_size: -
d_call: TRBD1
v_call: TRBV12-5
j_call: TRBJ2-2

cdr3_aa: CASSLGARTEAFF
cdr3_nt: TGTGCCAGCAGCTTGGGGGCGAGAACTGAAGCTTTCTTT
clone_size: once
d_call: -
v_call: TRBV5-6
j_call: TRBJ1-1

cdr3_aa: CASIVSDTQYF
cdr3_nt: TGTGCCAGCATCGTTTCAGATACGCAGTATTTT
clone_size: -
d_call: -
v_call: TRBV28
j_call: TRBJ2-3

cdr3_aa: CATSRVWADLYGYTF
cdr3_nt: TGTGCCACCAGCAGAGTGTGGGCCGATCTCTATGGCTACACCTTC
clone_size: -
d_call: -
v_call: TRBV15
j_call: TRBJ1-2

cdr3_aa: CASSQDRVSEKLFF
cdr3_nt: TGTGCCAGCAGCCAAGACAGGGTTAGCGAAAAACTGTTTTTT
clone_size: -
d_call: -
v_call: TRBV3-1/TRBV3-2
j_call: TRBJ1-4

cdr3_aa: CASSLPGATSTDTQYF
cdr3_nt: TGTGCCAGCAGCCTCCCTGGGGCAACCTCCACAGATACGCAGTATTTT
clone_size: -
d_call: -
v_call: TRBV28
j_call: TRBJ2-3

cdr3_aa: CASSLAREDTDTQYF
cdr3_nt: TGCGCCAGCAGCTTGGCGCGGGAGGACACAGATACGCAGTATTTT
clone_size: -
d_call: TRBD2
v_call: TRBV5-1
j_call: TRBJ2-3

cdr3_aa: CASSLALIGNEQFF
cdr3_nt: TGTGCCAGCAGTTTAGCGTTGATTGGCAATGAGCAGTTCTTC
clone_size: few
d_call: -
v_call: TRBV2
j_call: TRBJ2-1

cdr3_aa: CASSSLGVWSEQFF
cdr3_nt: TGTGCCAGCAGCTCACTCGGAGTCTGGAGTGAGCAGTTCTTC
clone_size: -
d_call: -
v_call: TRBV7-6
j_call: TRBJ2-1

cdr3_aa: CASSLEGANYGYTF
cdr3_nt: TGTGCCAGCAGCTTGGAAGGAGCTAACTATGGCTACACCTTC
clone_size: once
d_call: -
v_call: TRBV5-6
j_call: TRBJ1-2

cdr3_aa: CASSPQAGGYEQYF
cdr3_nt: TGTGCCAGCAGCCCCCAGGCGGGAGGTTACGAGCAGTACTTC
clone_size: -
d_call: TRBD2
v_call: TRBV7-3
j_call: TRBJ2-7

cdr3_aa: CASSLSTGGSYGYTF
cdr3_nt: TGTGCCAGCAGCCTCTCGACAGGCGGGAGCTATGGCTACACCTTC
clone_size: -
d_call: -
v_call: TRBV14
j_call: TRBJ1-2

cdr3_aa: CATSREGYGGNEQFF
cdr3_nt: TGTGCCACCAGCAGAGAGGGCTACGGAGGGAATGAGCAGTTCTTC
clone_size: -
d_call: -
v_call: TRBV15
j_call: TRBJ2-1